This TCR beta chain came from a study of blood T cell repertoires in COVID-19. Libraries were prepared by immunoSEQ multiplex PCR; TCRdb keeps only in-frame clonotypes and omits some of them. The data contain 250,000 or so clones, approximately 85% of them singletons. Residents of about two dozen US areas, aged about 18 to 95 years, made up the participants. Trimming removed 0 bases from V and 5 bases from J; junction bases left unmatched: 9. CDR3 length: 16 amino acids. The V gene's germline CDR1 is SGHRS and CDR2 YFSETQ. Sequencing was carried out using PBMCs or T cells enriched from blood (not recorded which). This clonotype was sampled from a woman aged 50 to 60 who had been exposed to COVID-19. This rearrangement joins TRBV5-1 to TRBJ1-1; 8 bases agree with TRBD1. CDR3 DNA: TGCGCCAGCAGCTTGGCCCCAGGGGGCCGGGGTACTGAAGCTTTCTTT. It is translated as CASSLAPGGRGTEAFF.